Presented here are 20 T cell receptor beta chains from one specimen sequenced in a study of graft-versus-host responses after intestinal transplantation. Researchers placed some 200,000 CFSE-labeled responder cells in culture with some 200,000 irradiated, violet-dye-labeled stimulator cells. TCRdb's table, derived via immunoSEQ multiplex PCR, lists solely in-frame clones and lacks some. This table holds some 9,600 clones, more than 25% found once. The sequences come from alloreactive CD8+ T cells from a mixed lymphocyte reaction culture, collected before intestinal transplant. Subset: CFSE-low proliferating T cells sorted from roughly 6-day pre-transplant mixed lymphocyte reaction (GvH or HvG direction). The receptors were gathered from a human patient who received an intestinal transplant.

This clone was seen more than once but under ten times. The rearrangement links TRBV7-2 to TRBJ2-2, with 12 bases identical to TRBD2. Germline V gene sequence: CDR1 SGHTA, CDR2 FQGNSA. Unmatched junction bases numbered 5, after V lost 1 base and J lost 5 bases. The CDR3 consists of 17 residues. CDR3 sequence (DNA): TGTGCCAGCAGCTTAGTGGCGCTAGCGGGGGGGACCGGGGAGCTGTTTTTT. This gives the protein CASSLVALAGGTGELFF.

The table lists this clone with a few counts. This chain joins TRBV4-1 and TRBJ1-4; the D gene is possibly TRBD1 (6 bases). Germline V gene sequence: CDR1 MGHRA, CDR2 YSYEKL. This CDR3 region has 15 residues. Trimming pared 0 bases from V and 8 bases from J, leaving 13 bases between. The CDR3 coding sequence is TGCGCCAGCAGCCAAGAGTTTCGGGACAACGAAAAACTGTTTTTT. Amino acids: CASSQEFRDNEKLFF.

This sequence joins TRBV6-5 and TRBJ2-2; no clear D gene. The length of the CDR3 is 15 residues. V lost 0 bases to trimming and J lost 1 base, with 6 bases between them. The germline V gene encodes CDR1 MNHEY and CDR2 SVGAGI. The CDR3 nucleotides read TGTGCCAGCAGTTACTCGACGGGGAACACCGGGGAGCTGTTTTTT. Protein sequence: CASSYSTGNTGELFF.

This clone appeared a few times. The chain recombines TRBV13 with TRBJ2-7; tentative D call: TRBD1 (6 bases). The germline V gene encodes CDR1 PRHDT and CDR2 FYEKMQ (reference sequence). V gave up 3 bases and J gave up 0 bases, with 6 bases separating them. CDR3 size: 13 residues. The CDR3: CASSLDSSYEQYF. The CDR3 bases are TGTGCCAGCAGCTTGGACAGCTCCTACGAGCAGTACTTC. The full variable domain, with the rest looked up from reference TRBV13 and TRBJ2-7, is AAGVIQSPRHLIKEKRETATLKCYPIPRHDTVYWYQQGPGQDPQFLISFYEKMQSDKGSIPDRFSAQQFSDYHSELNMSSLELGDSALYFCASSLDSSYEQYFGPGTRLTVT.

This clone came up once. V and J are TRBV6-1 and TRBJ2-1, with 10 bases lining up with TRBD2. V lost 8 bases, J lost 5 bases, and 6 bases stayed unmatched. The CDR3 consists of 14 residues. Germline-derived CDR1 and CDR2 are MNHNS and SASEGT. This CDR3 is CASQSTSGDNEQFF. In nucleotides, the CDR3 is TGTGCCAGCCAATCTACTAGCGGGGACAATGAGCAGTTCTTC.

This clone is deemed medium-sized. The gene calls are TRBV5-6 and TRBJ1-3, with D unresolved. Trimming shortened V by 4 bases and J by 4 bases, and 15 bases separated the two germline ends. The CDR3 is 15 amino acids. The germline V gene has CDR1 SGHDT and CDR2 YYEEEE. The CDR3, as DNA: TGTGCCAGCAGCCCCCCGGAGGCTTCCGGAAACACCATATATTTT. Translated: CASSPPEASGNTIYF.

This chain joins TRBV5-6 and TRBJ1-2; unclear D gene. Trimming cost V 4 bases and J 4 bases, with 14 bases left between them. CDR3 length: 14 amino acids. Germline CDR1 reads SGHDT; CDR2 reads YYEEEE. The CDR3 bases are TGTGCCAGCAGCCCCGGGTCAGAAGTCTATGGCTACACCTTC. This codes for CASSPGSEVYGYTF.

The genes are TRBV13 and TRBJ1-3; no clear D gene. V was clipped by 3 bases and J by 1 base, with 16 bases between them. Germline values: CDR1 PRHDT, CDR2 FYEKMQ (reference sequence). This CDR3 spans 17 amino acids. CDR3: CASSLGGPGSSGNTIYF. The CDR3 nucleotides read TGTGCCAGCAGCTTGGGAGGCCCCGGGAGTTCTGGAAACACCATATATTTT.

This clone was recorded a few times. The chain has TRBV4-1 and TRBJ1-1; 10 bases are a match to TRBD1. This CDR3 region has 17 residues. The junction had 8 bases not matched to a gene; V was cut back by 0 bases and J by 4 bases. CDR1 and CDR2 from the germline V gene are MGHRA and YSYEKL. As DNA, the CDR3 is TGCGCCAGCAGCCAAGATTTGGGGACAGGGGCGGGCACTGAAGCTTTCTTT. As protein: CASSQDLGTGAGTEAFF.

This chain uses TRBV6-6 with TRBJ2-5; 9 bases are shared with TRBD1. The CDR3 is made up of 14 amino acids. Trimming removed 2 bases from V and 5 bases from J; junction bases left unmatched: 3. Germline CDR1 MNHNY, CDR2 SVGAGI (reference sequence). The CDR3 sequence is CASSYLTGGETQYF. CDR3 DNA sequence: TGTGCCAGCAGTTACCTAACAGGGGGCGAGACCCAGTACTTC.

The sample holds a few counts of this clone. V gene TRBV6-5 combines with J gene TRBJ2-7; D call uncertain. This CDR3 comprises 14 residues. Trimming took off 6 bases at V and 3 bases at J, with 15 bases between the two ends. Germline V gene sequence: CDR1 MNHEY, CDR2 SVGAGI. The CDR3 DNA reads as TGTGCCAGCAGCCCTCGAGGCCGCGGCTACGAGCAGTACTTC. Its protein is CASSPRGRGYEQYF.

In DNA form, the CDR3 reads TGTGCCAGCAGTACGGGGTTTTTAGAAAAACTGTTTTTT. Its protein product is CASSTGFLEKLFF. The chain employs TRBV25-1 and TRBJ1-4; no reliable D call. V lost 5 bases and J lost 8, with 12 bases in between. Germline CDR1 MGHDK, CDR2 SYGVNS. The CDR3 sequence is 13 residues long. The full variable domain, its missing parts supplied by reference TRBV25-1 and TRBJ1-4, is EADIYQTPRYLVIGTGKKITLECSQTMGHDKMYWYQQDPGMELHLIHYSYGVNSTEKGDLSSESTVSRIRTEHFPLTLESARPSHTSQYLCASSTGFLEKLFFGSGTQLSVL.

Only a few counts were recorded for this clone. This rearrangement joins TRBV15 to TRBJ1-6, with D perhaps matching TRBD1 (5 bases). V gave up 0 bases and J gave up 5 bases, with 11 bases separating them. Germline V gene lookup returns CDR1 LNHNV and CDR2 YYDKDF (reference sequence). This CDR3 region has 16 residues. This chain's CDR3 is CATSRDRVGHNSPLHF. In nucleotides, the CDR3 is TGTGCCACCAGCAGAGACAGGGTAGGGCATAATTCACCCCTCCACTTT. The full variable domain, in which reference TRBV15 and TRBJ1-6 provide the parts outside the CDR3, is DAMVIQNPRYQVTQFGKPVTLSCSQTLNHNVMYWYQQKSSQAPKLLFHYYDKDFNNEADTPDNFQSRRPNTSFCFLDIRSPGLGDTAMYLCATSRDRVGHNSPLHFGNGTRLTVT.

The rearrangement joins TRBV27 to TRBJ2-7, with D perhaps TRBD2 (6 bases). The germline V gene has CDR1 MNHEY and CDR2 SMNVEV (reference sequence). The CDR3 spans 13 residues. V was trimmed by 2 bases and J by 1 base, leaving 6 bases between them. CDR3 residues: CASSLGTSYEQYF. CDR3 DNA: TGTGCCAGCAGTTTAGGGACTTCCTACGAGCAGTACTTC.

CDR3 nucleotide sequence: TGTGCCAGCAGCACCGGGACAATATATGGCTACACCTTC. Protein sequence: CASSTGTIYGYTF. This sequence joins TRBV2 and TRBJ1-2; weak D call: TRBD1 (6 bases). V lost 6 bases and J 5 bases, leaving 13 bases between the germline ends. Germline assignment: CDR1 SNHLY and CDR2 FYNNEI. This CDR3 is 13 amino acids long.

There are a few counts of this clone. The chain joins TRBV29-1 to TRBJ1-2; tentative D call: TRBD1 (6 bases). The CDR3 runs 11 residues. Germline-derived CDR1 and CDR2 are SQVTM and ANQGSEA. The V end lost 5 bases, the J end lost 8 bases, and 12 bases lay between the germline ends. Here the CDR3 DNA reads TGCAGCGTTTGGGACATCTGGGGCTACACCTTC. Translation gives CSVWDIWGYTF.

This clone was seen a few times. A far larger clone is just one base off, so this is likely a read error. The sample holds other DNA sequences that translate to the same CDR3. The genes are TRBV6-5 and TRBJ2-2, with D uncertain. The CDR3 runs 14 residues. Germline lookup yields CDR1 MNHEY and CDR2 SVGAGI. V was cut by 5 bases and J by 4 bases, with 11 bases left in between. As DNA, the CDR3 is TGTGCCAGCAGTGAGTACTTCCTCACCGGGGAGCTGTTTTTT. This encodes CASSEYFLTGELFF.

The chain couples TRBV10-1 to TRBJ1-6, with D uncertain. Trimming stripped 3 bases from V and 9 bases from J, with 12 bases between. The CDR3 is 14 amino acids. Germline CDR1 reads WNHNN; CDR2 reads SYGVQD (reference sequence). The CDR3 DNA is TGCGCCAGCAGTGATTATATAGTCACTTCACCCCTCCACTTT. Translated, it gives CASSDYIVTSPLHF.

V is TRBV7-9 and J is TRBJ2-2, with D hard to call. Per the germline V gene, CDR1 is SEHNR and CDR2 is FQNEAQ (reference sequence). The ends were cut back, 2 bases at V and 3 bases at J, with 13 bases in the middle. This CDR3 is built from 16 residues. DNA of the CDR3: TGTGCCAGCAGCTTAATGGGCAGCTTGGACACCGGGGAGCTGTTTTTT. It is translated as CASSLMGSLDTGELFF.

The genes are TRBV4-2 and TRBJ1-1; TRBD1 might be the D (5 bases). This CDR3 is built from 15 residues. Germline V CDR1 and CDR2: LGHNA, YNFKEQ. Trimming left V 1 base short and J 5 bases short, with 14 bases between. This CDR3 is CASSQAGGVGTEAFF. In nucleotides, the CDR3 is TGTGCCAGCAGCCAAGCGGGGGGGGTCGGGACTGAAGCTTTCTTT.